Presented here are 18 T cell receptor beta chains from one specimen sequenced in a study of T cells in Graves' hyperthyroidism and ophthalmopathy. TCR beta CDR3 regions were amplified from RNA transcripts. With the HTBI primer set, the TCR CDR3 went through a first round of RT-PCR. TCRdb recomputed calls from the multiplex PCR reads with MiXCR, one row per CDR3 protein. The table records 250,000 or so distinct CDR3 sequences, about 17% of them present only once. Input material: blood. The receptors come from a woman aged 18-30 years with Graves' ophthalmopathy.

In its sample, this clonotype was seen many times. This chain links TRBV3-1 with TRBJ1-4; 9 nucleotides line up with TRBD1. V was clipped by 5 bases and J by 7 bases; unmatched bases: 5. Germline-derived CDR1 and CDR2 are LGHDT and YNNKEL (reference sequence). The CDR3 extends over 14 amino acids. The CDR3 sequence: CASSVQGAVEKLFF. The DNA of the CDR3 is TGTGCCAGCAGCGTACAGGGGGCAGTTGAAAAACTGTTTTTT.

This clonotype was recorded many times. The chain joins TRBV14 to TRBJ2-7; D possibly corresponds to TRBD2 (6 bases). This CDR3 contains 15 residues. Trimming removed 0 bases at V and 3 bases at J, with 12 bases between. The germline V gene encodes CDR1 SGHDN and CDR2 FVKESK. The CDR3 nucleotides are TGTGCCAGCAGCCAAGACCCCGGGGGTTACTACGAGCAGTACTTC. This codes for CASSQDPGGYYEQYF.

This clonotype came up many times. CDR3 sequence (DNA): TGTGCCAGCAGCGTGACAGGGGCGCATGAGGCTGAAGCTTTCTTT. This sequence encodes CASSVTGAHEAEAFF. This chain links TRBV9 with TRBJ1-1; 8 nucleotides match TRBD1. Trimming at V came to 2 bases and at J to 6 bases, leaving 9 bases not matched to a gene. The CDR3 covers 15 residues. Germline V gives CDR1 SGDLS, CDR2 YYNGEE.

This clonotype was seen at least ten times. V gene TRBV5-1 combines with J gene TRBJ2-5, with D uncertain. Looked up from germline, CDR1 is SGHRS and CDR2 is YFSETQ. This CDR3 is 13 amino acids long. V lost 4 bases, J lost 5 bases, and 12 bases lay in between. For the CDR3, the DNA is TGCGCCAGCAGCCCCCGATCACTGGAGACCCAGTACTTC. Residues: CASSPRSLETQYF.

This clonotype was seen a few times. A much larger clone differs from this one at a single base, so this may be a read error. This chain connects TRBV28 to TRBJ2-7, with 7 bases matching TRBD1. Germline CDR1 MDHEN, CDR2 SYDVKM. CDR3 size: 12 residues. CDR3 protein: CVSRSDRVEQYF. In DNA, the CDR3 is TGTGTCAGCAGATCTGACAGGGTTGAGCAGTACTTC. Looking up the rest from reference TRBV28 and TRBJ2-7 gives the full variable domain: DVKVTQSSRYLVKRTGEKVFLECVQDMDHENMFWYRQDPGLGLRLIYFSYDVKMKEKGDIPEGYSVSREKKERFSLILESASTNQTSMYLCVSRSDRVEQYFGPGTRLTVT.

About this clonotype: A much larger clone lies a single base off, so this may be a read error. No conserved phenylalanine or tryptophan is present at the end of the CDR3, so a read error is the likely explanation. V and J are TRBV5-4 and TRBJ2-5, with D possibly matching TRBD2 (6 bases). CDR3 length equals 18 residues. From germline, CDR1 is SGHNT and CDR2 YYREEE (reference sequence). V gave up 1 base and J gave up 2 bases, with 21 bases separating them. This CDR3 is CASSLRILAARLQETQYS. The CDR3 DNA sequence: TGTGCCAGCAGCTTGAGAATACTAGCAGCGCGCCTTCAAGAGACCCAGTACTCC.

This clonotype came up many times. The chain joins TRBV11-2 to TRBJ2-5; D gene uncertain. This CDR3 region has 13 residues. Germline V gene sequence: CDR1 SGHAT, CDR2 FQNNGV. Trimming stripped 4 bases from V and 5 bases from J, with 11 bases between. The CDR3 DNA reads as TGTGCCAGCAGCTCTCCCAGTAGGGAGACCCAGTACTTC. Its protein product is CASSSPSRETQYF.

This clonotype has just one count. This may come from a read error, since a much larger clone is one base off. The chain is built from TRBV15 and TRBJ1-2; D is uncertain. The CDR3 covers 13 residues. Germline CDR1 is LNHNV and CDR2 is YYDKDF (reference sequence). The germline V and J ends were trimmed by 5 bases and 4 bases, with 11 bases remaining between them. The CDR3 reads CATSGAPAYGYTF. CDR3 bases: TGTGCCACCAGCGGAGCGCCCGCCTATGGCTACACCTTC.

The table lists this clonotype with many counts. CDR3 in DNA: TGCAGTGCTAGAGCCATCCGTCGACAGGTCTACGAGCAGTACTTC. Translating gives CSARAIRRQVYEQYF. V is TRBV20-1 and J is TRBJ2-7, with a tentative D call TRBD1 (6 bases). V lost 1 base and J 3 bases, leaving 16 bases between the germline ends. Germline CDR1 reads DFQATT; CDR2 reads SNEGSKA (reference sequence). The CDR3 extends over 15 amino acids.

This clonotype was seen ten or more times. V is TRBV7-8 and J is TRBJ2-5; 8 nucleotides match TRBD2. J was trimmed by 5 bases and V by 5 bases; bases with no gene match: 4. Germline V gene data show CDR1 as SGHVS and CDR2 as FQNEAQ. The CDR3 is made up of 13 amino acids. The CDR3 bases are TGTGCCAGCAGCCGCCGGGAGGGCGAGACCCAGTACTTC. Protein product: CASSRREGETQYF.

This clonotype was observed a few times. A read error is possible here, since a much larger clone lies one base away. The V call is TRBV2, the J call TRBJ2-7; D may be TRBD1 (5 bases). This CDR3 region has 13 residues. CDR1 SNHLY and CDR2 FYNNEI come from the germline V gene. CDR3 coding DNA: TGTACCAGCAGTGGGGCGGTAAACTACGAGCAGTACTTC. Translating gives CTSSGAVNYEQYF.

This clonotype has ten or more counts. The CDR3: CASSLGLAGDDEQFF. The CDR3 DNA sequence: TGTGCCAGCAGCTTGGGACTAGCGGGAGATGATGAGCAGTTCTTC. The chain recombines TRBV11-2 with TRBJ2-1; 14 bases are shared with TRBD2. The CDR3 contains 15 residues. Unmatched junction bases numbered 3, after V lost 3 bases and J lost 8 bases. From germline, CDR1 is SGHAT and CDR2 FQNNGV. Drawing the rest from reference TRBV11-2 and TRBJ2-1, the complete variable domain is EAGVAQSPRYKIIEKRQSVAFWCNPISGHATLYWYQQILGQGPKLLIQFQNNGVVDDSQLPKDRFSAERLKGVDSTLKIQPAKLEDSAVYLCASSLGLAGDDEQFFGPGTRLTVL.

This clonotype has at least ten counts. The chain uses TRBV2 and TRBJ2-5; D remains ambiguous. Deletions cut 5 bases from V and 0 bases from J, with 10 bases between. The CDR3 consists of 14 residues. Germline loops: CDR1 SNHLY, CDR2 FYNNEI. The CDR3 DNA is TGTGCCAGCAGTCGAAGCCCGAACCAAGAGACCCAGTACTTC. Its protein product is CASSRSPNQETQYF.

This clonotype was recorded a few times. The chain recombines TRBV6-1 with TRBJ2-1; 7 nucleotides agree with TRBD2. Germline trimming cut 6 bases from V and 11 bases from J; bases unmatched to any gene: 4. Germline values: CDR1 MNHNS, CDR2 SASEGT. The CDR3 loop spans 11 amino acids. The CDR3 is CASSPGTKQFF. CDR3 coding DNA: TGTGCCAGCAGCCCTGGGACTAAGCAGTTCTTC.

This clonotype was detected only a few times. At one end, the junction sequence differs from germline, possibly due to a read error. This chain joins TRBV4-2 and TRBJ2-3, with 10 bases lining up with TRBD2. The CDR3 covers 16 residues. Looked up from germline, CDR1 is LGHNA and CDR2 is YNFKEQ. In DNA, the CDR3 is TGTGCCAGCAGCCAAGCGGCTAGCGGGAGCAAAGATACGCAGTATTTT. This sequence encodes CASSQAASGSKDTQYF.

The table lists this clonotype with a few counts. The rearrangement uses TRBV19 and TRBJ2-1; 7 bases line up with TRBD1. The CDR3 is 15 amino acids. Germline lookup yields CDR1 LNHDA and CDR2 SQIVND (reference sequence). With V trimmed by 3 bases and J by 3 bases, 5 bases remained unmatched. CDR3 amino acids: CASSMGQSNYNEQFF. For the CDR3, the DNA is TGTGCCAGTAGTATGGGACAGTCTAACTACAATGAGCAGTTCTTC.

V gene TRBV7-2 combines with J gene TRBJ1-1; a possible D gene is TRBD1 (5 bases). The CDR3 length is 19 residues. CDR1 and CDR2 (germline): SGHTA, FQGNSA. With 6 bases removed from V and 5 bases from J, the gap between germline ends came to 31 bases. CDR3 sequence: CASRHFPLFHRSDTTEAFF. CDR3 nucleotides: TGTGCCAGCAGACACTTTCCACTATTTCACAGGTCTGATACTACTGAAGCTTTCTTT.

CDR3 coding DNA: TGTGCCAGCAGCTTAGAAGGGCTTAACTATGGCTACACCTTC. Residues: CASSLEGLNYGYTF. The gene calls are TRBV5-6 and TRBJ1-2; D remains unclear. CDR3 size: 14 residues. CDR1 and CDR2 from the germline V gene are SGHDT and YYEEEE. The germline V and J ends were trimmed by 2 bases and 1 base, with 9 bases remaining between them.